The 8 T cell receptor beta chains below all came from one sample that was sequenced in a study of blood T cell repertoires in COVID-19. Clones were sequenced by immunoSEQ multiplex PCR, and TCRdb holds only the in-frame ones, with some missing. The repertoire holds 150,000 or so clones, with roughly 84% as singletons. The specimen sequenced was peripheral blood. Every receptor here comes from a human donor in a cohort sampled during active COVID-19.

V gene TRBV14 combines with J gene TRBJ1-1; D is uncertain. The germline V gene has CDR1 SGHDN and CDR2 FVKESK. Trimming shortened V by 7 bases and J by 0 bases, and 9 bases separated the two germline ends. CDR3 length: 13 amino acids. This chain's CDR3 is CASTPLMNTEAFF. In DNA, the CDR3 is TGTGCCAGCACCCCGTTAATGAACACTGAAGCTTTCTTT.

This clone appeared a few times. V is TRBV7-2 and J is TRBJ2-7; 7 nucleotides match TRBD1. Trimming removed 1 base from V and 4 bases from J; junction bases left unmatched: 7. Germline lookup yields CDR1 SGHTA and CDR2 FQGNSA. The CDR3 is made up of 15 amino acids. The CDR3 sequence: CASSLGQGVTYEQYF. In DNA, the CDR3 is TGTGCCAGCAGCTTAGGCCAGGGGGTGACATACGAGCAGTACTTC.

The chain links TRBV7-2 to TRBJ2-3, with 9 bases fitting TRBD2. Germline CDR1 and CDR2: SGHTA and FQGNSA. V trimming: 7 bases; J trimming: 3 bases; junction bases outside the gene matches: 8. The CDR3 is made up of 15 amino acids. Here the CDR3 reads CASTLTSGLTDTQYF. Written as DNA, the CDR3 is TGTGCCAGCACCTTGACTAGCGGACTTACAGATACGCAGTATTTT.

The chain couples TRBV6-5 to TRBJ2-7; 7 nucleotides match TRBD2. V shed 6 bases and J 0 bases; nucleotides not matched to a gene: 2. Germline V CDR1 and CDR2: MNHEY, SVGAGI. The CDR3 is 13 residues long. This chain's CDR3 is CASRSSGSYEQYF. The CDR3 DNA sequence: TGTGCCAGCAGATCTAGCGGCTCCTACGAGCAGTACTTC.

The V call is TRBV5-4, the J call TRBJ2-1, with TRBD2 as a possible D gene (6 bases). The germline gives CDR1 SGHNT, CDR2 YYREEE (reference sequence). Trimming removed 0 bases at V and 2 bases at J, with 12 bases between. The CDR3 is made up of 16 amino acids. CDR3 DNA sequence: TGTGCCAGCAGCTTGGCGGGCGGGGTCACCTACAATGAGCAGTTCTTC. This codes for CASSLAGGVTYNEQFF.

As regards this clone: Germline and junction disagree at one end, which may indicate a read error. The rearrangement joins TRBV7-7 to TRBJ1-1, with a weak D call TRBD1 (5 bases). This CDR3 contains 14 residues. The V gene's germline CDR1 is SSHAT and CDR2 FNYEAQ (reference sequence). The CDR3 here is CASSLQGGYTEAFF. The CDR3 DNA sequence: TGTGCTAGCAGCTTGCAGGGAGGGTACACTGAAGCTTTCTTT.

This sequence joins TRBV7-2 and TRBJ2-3; possibly TRBD1 for D (5 bases). Germline CDR1 SGHTA, CDR2 FQGNSA. This CDR3 has 14 residues. V dropped 4 bases and J dropped 1 base, with 9 bases sitting between them. The DNA for the CDR3 is TGTGCCAGCAGCTCCGGCAGGGGCACAGATACGCAGTATTTT. Translated: CASSSGRGTDTQYF.

This chain links TRBV2 with TRBJ2-3, with 8 positions matching TRBD1. The germline gives CDR1 SNHLY, CDR2 FYNNEI. The CDR3 sequence is 14 residues long. J was trimmed by 8 bases and V by 4 bases; bases with no gene match: 8. As DNA, the CDR3 is TGTGCCAGCAGTGGGCCCGACAGGGGAGGTACGCAGTATTTT. This translates into CASSGPDRGGTQYF.